This T cell receptor beta chain was captured by sequencing in a study of tumor-infiltrating lymphocytes in primary liver carcinoma. Study-level information: All patients had surgically resected primary liver carcinoma.

Study-wide results and caveats: Tumor tissue displayed a significantly greater top-250-clone fraction than blood (p = 0.039).

The study extracted blood RNA from unsorted whole blood and also extracted germline DNA. Concerning this clonotype itself: No antigen is known for it. Possible read error: a much larger clone is one base away.

The input was around 530 ng total RNA; TCR beta cDNA was made from it with a constant-region primer. TCR beta libraries came from three nested multiplex PCR rounds using slightly modified ARM-PCR. TRBV1-TRBV30 forward primers paired with a C-beta reverse primer drove the first two PCR rounds, about 9 cycles each. From the multiplex PCR reads, TCRdb called clonotypes with MiXCR, one entry per CDR3 protein. The table has approximately 300,000 distinct CDR3 sequences, about 60% seen once; the top ten hold 9% to 10%. In germline, CDR1 is SGHNT, CDR2 YYREEE (reference sequence). The CDR3 consists of 12 residues.

Sequencing was performed on peripheral blood. The chain combines TRBV5-4 with TRBJ2-7; D is uncertain. The TCR comes from a man between 40 and 49 years old with primary liver carcinoma and hepatitis B virus infection. CDR3 nucleotides: TGTGCCAGCAGCCGCGATGCCTACGAGGAGTACTTC. Encoded protein: CASSRDAYEEYF.